Listed below are T cell receptor beta chains from one sample, sequenced in a study of cytomegalovirus exposure and HLA in healthy donors. TCRdb's table, derived via immunoSEQ multiplex PCR, lists solely in-frame clones and lacks some. The sample carries tens of thousands of clones, roughly 70% recorded once. Source material: PBMCs. All receptors come from a woman aged 55-70 years in good health and CMV-seropositive. Each CDR3 is given with its conserved first and last residue. A D gene is named only where the DNA matches it firmly. A row's size may be missing; if present it is once, few, many or a size class.

V gene,J gene,clone size,D gene,CDR3 protein,CDR3 DNA
TRBV5-1,TRBJ1-2,-,-,CASSLDAGNYGYTF,TGCGCCAGCAGCCTGGACGCGGGTAACTATGGCTACACCTTC
TRBV27,TRBJ1-3,-,TRBD1,CASSYRGLTGNTIYF,TGTGCCAGCAGTTACAGGGGGCTAACCGGAAACACCATATATTTT
TRBV4-2,TRBJ1-4,-,TRBD1,CASSPGQGTNEKLFF,TGTGCCAGCAGCCCCGGACAGGGGACTAATGAAAAACTGTTTTTT
TRBV7-9,TRBJ1-4,-,TRBD1,CASSLDGTGGEKLFF,TGTGCCAGCAGCTTAGACGGGACAGGCGGGGAAAAACTGTTTTTT
TRBV9,TRBJ2-2,-,TRBD2,CASTQKASGGPNTGELFF,TGTGCCAGCACCCAAAAGGCTAGCGGGGGACCCAACACCGGGGAGCTGTTTTTT
TRBV27,TRBJ2-1,few,-,CASSFAGLAGHNEQFF,TGTGCCAGCAGTTTTGCCGGATTAGCTGGCCACAATGAGCAGTTCTTC
TRBV4-2,TRBJ2-1,-,TRBD2,CASSQDPLSGGRSYNEQFF,TGTGCCAGCAGCCAAGACCCTCTTAGCGGGGGCCGCTCCTACAATGAGCAGTTCTTC
TRBV2,TRBJ2-7,-,-,CASSVTVSYEQYF,TGTGCCAGCAGTGTGACAGTTTCCTACGAGCAGTACTTC
TRBV9,TRBJ2-5,-,TRBD1,CASSVVGTGAIKWETQYF,TGTGCCAGCAGCGTTGTTGGGACAGGGGCTATTAAATGGGAGACCCAGTACTTC
TRBV9,TRBJ2-2,-,TRBD2,CASSVGGGLAGPGELFF,TGTGCCAGCAGCGTAGGGGGAGGACTAGCGGGCCCCGGGGAGCTGTTTTTT
TRBV27,TRBJ2-7,-,-,CASSPSGSFSYEQYF,TGTGCCAGCAGTCCATCCGGGTCCTTCTCCTACGAGCAGTACTTC
TRBV11-2,TRBJ2-2,few,TRBD1,CASSTPRGRGGELFF,TGTGCCAGCAGCACTCCCAGGGGGCGAGGCGGGGAGCTGTTTTTT
TRBV5-6,TRBJ1-3,-,TRBD1,CASSLVTGGSAIYF,TGTGCCAGCAGCTTGGTGACAGGGGGGAGCGCCATATATTTT
TRBV18,TRBJ1-2,few,-,CASSPRTGGDGYTF,TGTGCCAGCTCACCCCGAACTGGCGGAGATGGCTACACCTTC
TRBV6-5,TRBJ1-2,once,-,CASRPTGGNGYTF,TGTGCCAGCAGACCGACAGGTGGGAATGGCTACACCTTC
TRBV7-9,TRBJ1-2,-,TRBD1,CASSSPDRGVYGYTF,TGTGCCAGCAGCTCCCCCGACAGGGGAGTCTATGGCTACACCTTC
TRBV6-5,TRBJ1-1,-,TRBD1,CASSPTGVEAFF,TGTGCCAGCAGCCCGACAGGGGTTGAAGCTTTCTTT
TRBV5-6,TRBJ1-6,-,-,CASSLRGGNSPLHF,TGTGCCAGCAGCTTGCGGGGAGGAAATTCACCCCTCCACTTT
TRBV11-1,TRBJ2-6,few,-,CASRPGVNSGANVLTF,TGTGCCAGCAGGCCCGGGGTCAACTCTGGGGCCAACGTCCTGACTTTC
TRBV5-1,TRBJ2-1,-,TRBD2,CASRPLAGSSYNEQFF,TGCGCCAGCAGACCCCTAGCGGGTAGCTCCTACAATGAGCAGTTCTTC
TRBV28,TRBJ1-2,-,TRBD1,CASITGGRNYGYTF,TGTGCCAGCATAACAGGGGGGCGAAACTATGGCTACACCTTC
TRBV5-1,TRBJ1-5,-,TRBD1,CASSIQGRSNQPQHF,TGCGCCAGCAGCATACAGGGGCGAAGCAATCAGCCCCAGCATTTT
TRBV9,TRBJ1-5,-,TRBD1,CASSEGAGGAQSNQPQHF,TGTGCCAGCAGCGAGGGGGCGGGGGGGGCACAAAGCAATCAGCCCCAGCATTTT
TRBV18,TRBJ1-4,few,-,CASSPRGGTNEKLFF,TGTGCCAGCTCACCAAGGGGGGGAACTAATGAAAAACTGTTTTTT
TRBV5-1,TRBJ2-5,-,-,CASSLISGDQETQYF,TGCGCCAGCAGCTTGATAAGCGGCGACCAAGAGACCCAGTACTTC
TRBV7-2,TRBJ2-3,few,TRBD2,CASSLTSGGRTDTQYF,TGTGCCAGCAGCTTGACTAGCGGGGGACGGACAGATACGCAGTATTTT
TRBV6-5,TRBJ1-5,-,-,CASSYSTGSWPQHF,TGTGCCAGCAGTTACTCTACGGGGTCGTGGCCCCAGCATTTT
TRBV10-3,TRBJ2-3,-,-,CAIRATDTQYF,TGTGCCATCAGGGCCACAGATACGCAGTATTTT
TRBV4-2,TRBJ1-2,-,TRBD1,CASSLGSWTGGRGYTF,TGTGCCAGCAGCTTAGGTTCTTGGACAGGAGGGCGGGGCTACACCTTC
TRBV7-9,TRBJ1-4,few,-,CASSLASGLNEKLFF,TGTGCCAGCAGCTTAGCGTCGGGGTTGAATGAAAAACTGTTTTTT
TRBV7-6,TRBJ2-1,few,-,CASSKAGQGSYNEQFF,TGTGCCAGCAGCAAAGCTGGGCAGGGATCCTACAATGAGCAGTTCTTC
TRBV5-6,TRBJ2-6,-,-,CASSLLSSGANVLTF,TGTGCCAGCAGCTTACTGAGCTCTGGGGCCAACGTCCTGACTTTC
TRBV6-6,TRBJ1-4,-,TRBD1,CASSYVTGGSEKLFF,TGTGCCAGCAGTTATGTGACAGGGGGAAGTGAAAAACTGTTTTTT
TRBV23-1,TRBJ1-2,-,-,CASTPRRSRGHTCGYTF,TGCGCCAGCACCCCAAGGAGAAGTCGAGGTCACACGTGCGGCTACACCTTC
TRBV18,TRBJ2-7,-,TRBD2,CASSMSGGSYEQYF,TGTGCCAGCTCCATGTCGGGGGGTTCCTACGAGCAGTACTTC
TRBV18,TRBJ1-2,many,TRBD1,CASSSEGQGEYGYTF,TGTGCCAGCTCATCCGAGGGACAGGGGGAGTATGGCTACACCTTC
TRBV27,TRBJ1-1,-,TRBD1,CASSLGTGGDQTEAFF,TGTGCCAGCAGTTTAGGGACAGGGGGAGATCAAACTGAAGCTTTCTTT
TRBV7-9,TRBJ1-1,few,TRBD1,CSSSFPGTAFREAFF,TGTTCCAGCAGCTTTCCCGGGACAGCCTTCCGTGAAGCTTTCTTT
TRBV18,TRBJ2-1,-,TRBD2,CASSPLGLADSYNEQFF,TGTGCCAGCTCACCCTTGGGACTAGCGGATTCCTACAATGAGCAGTTCTTC
TRBV5-5,TRBJ1-4,once,-,CASSLGGGNEKLFF,TGTGCCAGCAGCCTGGGGGGGGGTAATGAAAAACTGTTTTTT
TRBV19,TRBJ1-2,-,TRBD1,CASRGGGGLYTF,TGTGCCAGTCGTGGAGGGGGCGGTTTGTACACCTTC
TRBV5-1,TRBJ1-3,-,-,CASSLEAGLLGNTIYF,TGCGCCAGCAGCTTGGAGGCAGGACTATTAGGAAACACCATATATTTT
TRBV4-1,TRBJ1-5,-,TRBD1,CASSQVLQGNQPQHF,TGCGCCAGCAGCCAAGTTCTACAGGGGAATCAGCCCCAGCATTTT
TRBV5-4,TRBJ2-1,-,TRBD2,CASSLERGTHNEQFF,TGTGCCAGCAGCTTGGAGCGGGGGACACACAATGAGCAGTTCTTC
TRBV4-3,TRBJ2-1,-,-,CASSQDFPSLSSSGERGSEQFF,TGCGCCAGCAGCCAAGATTTCCCGTCGCTCTCCAGCAGTGGGGAGAGGGGGAGTGAGCAGTTCTTC
TRBV7-8,TRBJ2-1,-,-,CASSLVSQIYNEQFF,TGTGCCAGCAGCTTAGTGTCGCAGATTTACAATGAGCAGTTCTTC
TRBV5-1,TRBJ2-5,-,-,CASSFTSGGPETQYF,TGCGCCAGCAGCTTCACTTCGGGGGGCCCAGAGACCCAGTACTTC
TRBV7-2,TRBJ2-5,-,TRBD2,CASSYQRGQETQYF,TGTGCCAGCAGCTATCAGCGGGGGCAAGAGACCCAGTACTTC
TRBV29-1,TRBJ1-1,once,-,CSVVGGNTEAFF,TGCAGCGTTGTAGGAGGGAACACTGAAGCTTTCTTT
TRBV7-9,TRBJ2-1,-,-,CASSLEGSSGSYNEQFF,TGTGCCAGCAGCTTAGAGGGGAGTAGCGGATCCTACAATGAGCAGTTCTTC
TRBV27,TRBJ2-1,-,-,CASSLGGGPYNEQFF,TGTGCCAGCAGTTTGGGCGGGGGCCCTTACAATGAGCAGTTCTTC
TRBV27,TRBJ1-1,few,TRBD1,CASSPPTGRAFF,TGTGCCAGCAGTCCACCGACAGGGAGGGCTTTCTTT
TRBV11-2,TRBJ2-3,-,TRBD2,CASSPAGGPRDTQYF,TGTGCCAGCAGCCCCGCGGGGGGGCCAAGAGATACGCAGTATTTT
TRBV4-3,TRBJ1-1,-,TRBD1,CASSRETGGLEAFF,TGCGCCAGCAGCCGAGAGACAGGGGGTCTTGAAGCTTTCTTT